The clone carrying this T cell receptor (beta chain) was seen only a few times. Germline CDR1 KGHSH, CDR2 LQKENI. V was cut by 3 bases and J by 1 base, with 12 bases left in between. This CDR3 is 16 amino acids long. Per the original data handling: From reference gene primer amplification, estimates of nucleated cell counts were derived. Produced via immunoSEQ multiplex PCR; TCRdb's table is partial and in-frame only. The V and J calls and clone size come from that table; D and trimming were worked out from the DNA. The sample carries approximately 190,000 clones, roughly 80% recorded once. These data belong to a study of blood T cell repertoires in COVID-19. Study information: Both acute and convalescent COVID-19 samples were obtained from the United States, Italy and Spain. PBMCs, B-cell-depleted T cells, or T cells were the source of the cDNA or gDNA that made up the material.

Sequencing was done on a sample of peripheral blood. The chain links TRBV18 to TRBJ2-2, with D hard to call. The TCR sequence derives from a human donor in a cohort sampled during active COVID-19. In DNA, the CDR3 is TGTGCCAGCTCACCTACACGGAGTGAGAACACCGGGGAGCTGTTTTTT. Its protein is CASSPTRSENTGELFF.